These 11 T cell receptor beta chains were sequenced from one sample in a study of beta chain features in type 1 diabetes. Expressed TCRB transcripts were sequenced after all isolated RNA was converted to cDNA. Sequencing used immunoSEQ multiplex PCR; TCRdb keeps in-frame clones, though not all of them. The table includes hundreds of thousands of clones, 14% detected once. The specimen sequenced was central memory CD4+ T cells from blood. Receptors were obtained from a man younger than 45 in good health.

A few counts support this clone. This chain joins TRBV5-1 and TRBJ2-5, with 9 bases lining up with TRBD1. Per germline, CDR1 SGHRS and CDR2 YFSETQ. The CDR3 covers 15 residues. The V and J ends lost 4 bases and 2 bases, in that order; junction bases with no gene match: 6. CDR3 sequence reads: CASSQAGTGQETQYF. The CDR3 nucleotides are TGCGCCAGCAGCCAAGCCGGGACAGGGCAAGAGACCCAGTACTTC.

The chain has TRBV7-7 and TRBJ1-4, with D tentatively TRBD1 (6 bases). Trimming stripped 2 bases from V and 5 bases from J, with 12 bases between. The CDR3 runs 15 residues. Germline V gene data show CDR1 as SSHAT and CDR2 as FNYEAQ (reference sequence). The CDR3 DNA reads as TGTGCCAGCAGCTTATCCGGGGGGCCCAATGAAAAACTGTTTTTT. Residues: CASSLSGGPNEKLFF.

V and J are TRBV9 and TRBJ2-3; 8 bases align to TRBD1. There are 16 residues in the CDR3. The germline gives CDR1 SGDLS, CDR2 YYNGEE. The V segment lost 4 bases and the J segment 1 base; nucleotides outside the gene matches: 8. Written as DNA, the CDR3 is TGTGCCAGCAGCCCCTGGACAGGGACTCGCACAGATACGCAGTATTTT. Encoded protein: CASSPWTGTRTDTQYF. The full variable domain, rest sourced from reference TRBV9 and TRBJ2-3, is DSGVTQTPKHLITATGQRVTLRCSPRSGDLSVYWYQQSLDQGLQFLIQYYNGEERAKGNILERFSAQQFPDLHSELNLSSLELGDSALYFCASSPWTGTRTDTQYFGPGTRLTVL.

This clone was detected a few times. The chain has TRBV19 and TRBJ2-4, with 8 bases fitting TRBD1. The CDR3 spans 16 residues. Germline V gene lookup returns CDR1 LNHDA and CDR2 SQIVND (reference sequence). The trim removed 5 bases at V and 9 bases at J, leaving 15 bases unmatched. The CDR3 coding sequence is TGTGCCAGTAGTGGGGGACAGGACTACTCCCTTGGCATTCAGTACTTC. It encodes CASSGGQDYSLGIQYF.

This clone was picked up a small number of times. V is TRBV6-6 and J is TRBJ2-1, with a tentative D call TRBD1 (5 bases). The V end lost 7 bases, the J end lost 15 bases, and 16 bases lay between the germline ends. The CDR3 extends over 11 amino acids. The V gene's germline CDR1 is MNHNY and CDR2 SVGAGI (reference sequence). The CDR3 DNA follows: TGTGCCAGCACCAAAAAAGGGGTTCTGTTCTTC. Amino acid sequence: CASTKKGVLFF.

The chain is built from TRBV10-3 and TRBJ1-2; 7 bases fit TRBD1. Trimming took 10 bases from V and 6 from J; bases not matched to a gene: 8. Germline CDR1 reads ENHRY; CDR2 reads SYGVKD. This CDR3 is 12 amino acids long. The CDR3 region is CASQGQDDGYTF. DNA for the CDR3: TGTGCCAGCCAAGGACAGGACGATGGCTACACCTTC.

The sample holds many counts of this clone. The chain recombines TRBV7-9 with TRBJ1-1, with D uncertain. CDR3 length: 13 residues. V lost 0 bases and J lost 4, with 6 bases in between. Germline CDR1 is SEHNR and CDR2 is FQNEAQ (reference sequence). The DNA for the CDR3 is TGTGCCAGCAGCTTAGCGGCGGGCACTGAAGCTTTCTTT. Translated: CASSLAAGTEAFF.

The CDR3 loop is CASLSSYEQYF. CDR3 nucleotide sequence: TGTGCCAGCCTTAGCTCCTACGAGCAGTACTTC. The chain uses TRBV6-6 and TRBJ2-7, with D unresolved. The CDR3 sequence is 11 residues long. CDR1 is MNHNY and CDR2 is SVGAGI in the germline V gene (reference sequence). V was trimmed by 8 bases and J by 0 bases, leaving 5 bases between them.

A few counts support this clone. V is TRBV5-1 and J is TRBJ2-1; TRBD2 is a possible D gene (6 bases). This CDR3 spans 15 amino acids. Trimming shortened V by 5 bases and J by 7 bases, and 19 bases separated the two germline ends. Germline CDR1 and CDR2: SGHRS and YFSETQ. Written as DNA, the CDR3 is TGCGCCAGCAGGAAAGCCGGGACTGGGGGTAATGAGCAGTTCTTC. It translates to CASRKAGTGGNEQFF.

The gene calls are TRBV6-5 and TRBJ2-7; 10 bases are shared with TRBD2. Looked up from germline, CDR1 is MNHEY and CDR2 is SVGAGI. V lost 6 bases and J lost 3; bases outside the gene matches: 8. The CDR3 has 15 amino acids. CDR3 sequence (DNA): TGTGCCAGCAGCATGGCACTAGCGGGGATCTACGAGCAGTACTTC. This encodes CASSMALAGIYEQYF.

The V gene is TRBV4-1, the J gene TRBJ1-6, with 7 bases identical to TRBD1. The CDR3 runs 16 residues. Germline V gene data show CDR1 as MGHRA and CDR2 as YSYEKL. The ends lost 4 bases at V and 10 bases at J; junction bases unmatched: 13. The CDR3: CASSPAAAGGKSPLHF. The CDR3 coding sequence is TGCGCCAGCAGCCCCGCCGCGGCAGGGGGGAAATCACCCCTCCACTTT.